The rows below give T cell receptor beta chains drawn from one sample of a study of blood T cell repertoires in COVID-19. The assay was immunoSEQ multiplex PCR, and TCRdb's table has in-frame clones only and misses some. The profile shows about 46,000 clones, around 90% of them singletons. Sequencing used peripheral blood. The receptors come from a man aged 50-59 years with acute or convalescent COVID-19. Both conserved end residues are part of each CDR3. Each record gives: V gene, J gene, clone size, D gene, CDR3 DNA, CDR3 protein. The D gene is left open where the match is weak. Size is stated for part of the rows, as once, few or many counts, or as a class when the clone is expanded.

>TRBV5-5|TRBJ2-3|once|-
TGTGCCAGCAGCCCGGGGCCCCGCCGGGAGGATACGCAGTATTTT
CASSPGPRREDTQYF
>TRBV6-5|TRBJ2-1|-|-
TGTGCCAGCAGTTTCAGCAGGGGCAATGAGCAGTTCTTC
CASSFSRGNEQFF
>TRBV5-1|TRBJ2-5|-|-
TGCGCCAGCAGCCGACTAGGTGGGCAAGAGACCCAGTACTTC
CASSRLGGQETQYF
>TRBV6-5|TRBJ2-5|-|-
TGTGCCAGCAGTTACAACTACCCCAGAGGTCAGGAGACCCAGTACTTC
CASSYNYPRGQETQYF
>TRBV6-5|TRBJ2-2|-|-
TGTGCCAGCAGTTTGGTGGGCCGGGAGCTGTTTTTT
CASSLVGRELFF
>TRBV11-3|TRBJ2-5|-|TRBD1
TGTGCCAGCAGCTTAGACCCAACAGGGGTGCAGACCCAGTACTTC
CASSLDPTGVQTQYF
>TRBV10-3|TRBJ1-1|-|TRBD1
TGTGCCTCGAACCCGGACAGGTACACTGAAGCTTTCTTT
CASNPDRYTEAFF
>TRBV6-4|TRBJ2-3|-|-
TGTGCCAGCAGCCTTCTGGGGGCTAGCACAGATACGCAGTATTTT
CASSLLGASTDTQYF
>TRBV5-1|TRBJ1-1|-|-
TGCGCCAGCAGCTCCAAGGGGGGGCAGAACACTGAAGCTTTCTTT
CASSSKGGQNTEAFF
>TRBV6-1|TRBJ1-2|-|-
TGTGCCAGCAGTGAGGCCGGGAGCTACAACTATGGCTACACCTTC
CASSEAGSYNYGYTF
>TRBV7-3|TRBJ2-7|-|-
TGTGCCAGTAACAATGAACCACTGGAGGGGCGAATTAAAGATTACTACGAGCAGTACTTC
CASNNEPLEGRIKDYYEQYF
>TRBV30|TRBJ1-4|-|TRBD1
TGTGCCCGGGGGGGACAGAATGAAAAACTGTTTTTT
CARGGQNEKLFF
>TRBV9|TRBJ2-2|-|-
TGTGCCAGCAGCGTATATGACAGAGCGAACACCGGGGAGCTGTTTTTT
CASSVYDRANTGELFF
>TRBV7-2|TRBJ2-1|-|-
TGTGCCAGCAGCCCGGCGGCCAATGAGCAGTTCTTC
CASSPAANEQFF
>TRBV5-5|TRBJ2-6|-|TRBD2
TGTGCCAGCAGCTCCCTAGCGGGAGGGTCTGGGGCCAACGTCCTGACTTTC
CASSSLAGGSGANVLTF
>TRBV5-1|TRBJ2-7|-|TRBD1
TGCGCCAGCAGCTTGGAGGGGGCTATTATCTACGAGCAGTACTTC
CASSLEGAIIYEQYF
>TRBV7-2|TRBJ2-3|-|TRBD2
TGTGCCAGCAGCTTAGATGGGGGGGTACCTCTCGCGTATTTT
CASSLDGGVPLAYF
>TRBV27|TRBJ1-6|-|-
TGTGCCAGCAGTTTTAGTGCTAATTCACCCCTCCACTTT
CASSFSANSPLHF
>TRBV5-1|TRBJ1-6|-|-
TGCGCCAGCAGCTCGAACACAGGGAATTCACCCCTCCACTTT
CASSSNTGNSPLHF